The entry that follows covers one T cell receptor (beta chain) sequence. This record belongs to a study of blood T cell repertoires in COVID-19. Overall study context: There were acute and convalescent COVID-19 samples, and they came from the United States, Italy and Spain.

In the source study's methods: Amplification of reference gene primers was used by the study to estimate nucleated cell counts. The method was immunoSEQ multiplex PCR; TCRdb's version includes in-frame clones alone and lacks a portion of them. The DNA gave D and trimming, while V, J and clone size come from that table. The table records over 250,000 clones, over 75% of them present only once. The study counted Cohort 3 donors as recovered given two negative PCRs, clearance, or symptom resolution. The sequencing input was PBMCs or T cells enriched from blood (not recorded which). The receptor was derived from a woman between 18 and 30 years old who had recovered from COVID-19.

In DNA, the CDR3 is TGCGCCAGCAGCCATAAGACAGGAACTAACTATGGCTACACCTTC. Amino acids: CASSHKTGTNYGYTF. The chain employs TRBV5-1 and TRBJ1-2; D perhaps matches TRBD1 (6 bases). CDR1 and CDR2 (germline): SGHRS, YFSETQ. The CDR3 loop spans 15 amino acids. The V and J ends lost 4 bases and 0 bases respectively, with 13 bases between them.